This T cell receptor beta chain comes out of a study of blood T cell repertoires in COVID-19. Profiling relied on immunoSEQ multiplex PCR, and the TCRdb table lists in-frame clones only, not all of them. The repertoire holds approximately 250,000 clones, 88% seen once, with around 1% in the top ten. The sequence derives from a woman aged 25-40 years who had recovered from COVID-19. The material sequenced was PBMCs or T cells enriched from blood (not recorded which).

DNA of the CDR3: TGTGCCAGCAGTGAAAGAGCGCTAGCCAAAAACATTCAGTACTTC. This encodes CASSERALAKNIQYF. The chain has TRBV2 and TRBJ2-4; no definite D call. CDR1 and CDR2 from the germline V gene are SNHLY and FYNNEI. The V gene lost 2 bases and the J gene lost 0 bases, with 8 bases spanning the gap. The CDR3 runs 15 residues.